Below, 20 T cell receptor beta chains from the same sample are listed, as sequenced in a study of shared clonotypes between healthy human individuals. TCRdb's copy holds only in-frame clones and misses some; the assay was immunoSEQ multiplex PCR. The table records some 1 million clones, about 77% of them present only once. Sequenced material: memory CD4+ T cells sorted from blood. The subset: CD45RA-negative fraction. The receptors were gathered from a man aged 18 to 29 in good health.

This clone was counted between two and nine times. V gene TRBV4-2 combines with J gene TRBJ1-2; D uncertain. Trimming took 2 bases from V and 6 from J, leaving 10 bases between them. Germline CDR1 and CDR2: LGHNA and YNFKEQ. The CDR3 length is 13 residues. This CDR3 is CASSQSPADGYTF. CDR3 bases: TGTGCCAGCAGCCAATCCCCAGCGGATGGCTACACCTTC.

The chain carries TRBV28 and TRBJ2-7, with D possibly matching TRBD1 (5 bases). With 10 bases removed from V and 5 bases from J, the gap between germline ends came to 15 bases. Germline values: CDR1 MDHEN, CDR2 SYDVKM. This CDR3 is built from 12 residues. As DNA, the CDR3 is TGTGCCATCCGAGGCAGGGTAGACGAGCAGTACTTC. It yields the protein CAIRGRVDEQYF. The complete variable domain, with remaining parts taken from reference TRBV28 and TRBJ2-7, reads DVKVTQSSRYLVKRTGEKVFLECVQDMDHENMFWYRQDPGLGLRLIYFSYDVKMKEKGDIPEGYSVSREKKERFSLILESASTNQTSMYLCAIRGRVDEQYFGPGTRLTVT.

CDR3 nucleotide sequence: TGCAGCGCTAAAAACAGGTCCGAGGTAGATACGCAGTATTTT. Translating gives CSAKNRSEVDTQYF. V is TRBV29-1 and J is TRBJ2-3; D is perhaps TRBD1 (5 bases). Trimming took 7 bases from V and 5 from J, leaving 19 bases between them. Germline CDR1 SQVTM, CDR2 ANQGSEA. There are 14 residues in the CDR3.

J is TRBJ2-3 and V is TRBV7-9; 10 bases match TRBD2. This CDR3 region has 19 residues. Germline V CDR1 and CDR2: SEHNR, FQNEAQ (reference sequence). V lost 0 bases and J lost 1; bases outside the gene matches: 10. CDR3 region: CASSLAPFRLAGGTDTQYF. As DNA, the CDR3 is TGTGCCAGCAGCTTAGCCCCTTTCCGACTAGCGGGCGGCACAGATACGCAGTATTTT.

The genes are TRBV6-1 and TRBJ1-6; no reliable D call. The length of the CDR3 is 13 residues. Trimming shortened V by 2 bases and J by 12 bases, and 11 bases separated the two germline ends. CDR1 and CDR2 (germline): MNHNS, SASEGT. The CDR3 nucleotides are TGTGCCAGCAGTGAAACCCAGGACCTACCCCTCCACTTT. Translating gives CASSETQDLPLHF.

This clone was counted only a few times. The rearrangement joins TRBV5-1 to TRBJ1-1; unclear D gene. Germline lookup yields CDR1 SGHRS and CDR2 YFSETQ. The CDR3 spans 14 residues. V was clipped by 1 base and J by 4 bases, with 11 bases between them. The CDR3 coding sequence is TGCGCCAGCAGCTTGACATTCGGAGGCACTGAAGCTTTCTTT. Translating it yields CASSLTFGGTEAFF.

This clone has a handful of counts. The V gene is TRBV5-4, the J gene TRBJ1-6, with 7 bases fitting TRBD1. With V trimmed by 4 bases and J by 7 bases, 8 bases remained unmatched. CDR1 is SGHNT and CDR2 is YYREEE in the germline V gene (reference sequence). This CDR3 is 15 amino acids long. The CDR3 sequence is CASSVDRAVNSPLHF. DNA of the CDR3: TGTGCCAGCAGCGTCGACAGGGCGGTCAATTCACCCCTCCACTTT.

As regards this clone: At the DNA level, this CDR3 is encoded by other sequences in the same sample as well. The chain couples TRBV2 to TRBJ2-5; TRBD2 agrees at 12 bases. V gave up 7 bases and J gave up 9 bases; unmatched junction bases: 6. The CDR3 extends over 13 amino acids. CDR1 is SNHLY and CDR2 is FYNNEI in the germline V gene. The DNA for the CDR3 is TGTGCCAGCACCACTAGCGGGGGGAGGTCCCAGTACTTC. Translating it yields CASTTSGGRSQYF.

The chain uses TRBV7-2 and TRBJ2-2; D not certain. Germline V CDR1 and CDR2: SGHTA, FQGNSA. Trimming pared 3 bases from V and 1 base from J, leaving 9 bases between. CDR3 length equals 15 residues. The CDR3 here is CASSFLGVNTGELFF. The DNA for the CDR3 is TGTGCCAGCAGCTTCTTAGGAGTGAACACCGGGGAGCTGTTTTTT. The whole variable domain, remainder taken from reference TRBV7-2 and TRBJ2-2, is GAGVSQSPSNKVTEKGKDVELRCDPISGHTALYWYRQSLGQGLEFLIYFQGNSAPDKSGLPSDRFSAERTGGSVSTLTIQRTQQEDSAVYLCASSFLGVNTGELFFGEGSRLTVL.

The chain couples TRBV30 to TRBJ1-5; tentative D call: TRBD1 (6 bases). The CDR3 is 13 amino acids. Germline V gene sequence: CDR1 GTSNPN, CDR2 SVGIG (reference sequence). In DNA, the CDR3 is TGTGCAGGAACTCCGGGACAAAATCAGCCCCAGCATTTT. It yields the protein CAGTPGQNQPQHF.

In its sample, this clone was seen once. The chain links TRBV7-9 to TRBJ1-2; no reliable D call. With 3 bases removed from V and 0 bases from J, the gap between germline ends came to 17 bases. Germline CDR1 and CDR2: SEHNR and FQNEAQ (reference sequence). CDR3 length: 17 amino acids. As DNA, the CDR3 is TGTGCCAGCAGCTTGGCCACGGTTTGGAACGCTAACTATGGCTACACCTTC. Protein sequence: CASSLATVWNANYGYTF.

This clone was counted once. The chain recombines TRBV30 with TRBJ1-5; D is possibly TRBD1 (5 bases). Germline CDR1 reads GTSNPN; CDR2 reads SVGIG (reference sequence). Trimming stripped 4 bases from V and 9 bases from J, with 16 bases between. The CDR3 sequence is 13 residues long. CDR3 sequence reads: CAWTLGATGPQHF. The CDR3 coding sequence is TGTGCCTGGACTCTCGGGGCGACGGGGCCCCAGCATTTT.

CDR3 bases: TGTGCCAGCAACCCAAGTGGGGCCTCTGGAAACACCATATATTTT. Translation gives CASNPSGASGNTIYF. The chain is built from TRBV7-9 and TRBJ1-3; D possibly corresponds to TRBD1 (5 bases). This CDR3 is built from 15 residues. The germline V gene encodes CDR1 SEHNR and CDR2 FQNEAQ (reference sequence). Trimming shortened V by 7 bases and J by 0 bases, and 13 bases separated the two germline ends.

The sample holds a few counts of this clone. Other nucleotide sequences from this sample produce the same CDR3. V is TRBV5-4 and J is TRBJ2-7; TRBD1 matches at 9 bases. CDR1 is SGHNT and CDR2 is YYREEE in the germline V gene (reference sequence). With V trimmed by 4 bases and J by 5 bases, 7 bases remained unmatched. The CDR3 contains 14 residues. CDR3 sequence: CASSPGQGRDEQYF. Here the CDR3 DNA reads TGTGCCAGCAGCCCGGGACAGGGAAGGGACGAGCAGTACTTC.

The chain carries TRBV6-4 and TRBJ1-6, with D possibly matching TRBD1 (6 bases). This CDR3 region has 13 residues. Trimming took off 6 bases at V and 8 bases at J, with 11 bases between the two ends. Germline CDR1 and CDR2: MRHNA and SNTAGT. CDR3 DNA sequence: TGTGCCAGCAGGGGGGGCGGGTATTCACCCCTCCACTTT. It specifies CASRGGGYSPLHF.

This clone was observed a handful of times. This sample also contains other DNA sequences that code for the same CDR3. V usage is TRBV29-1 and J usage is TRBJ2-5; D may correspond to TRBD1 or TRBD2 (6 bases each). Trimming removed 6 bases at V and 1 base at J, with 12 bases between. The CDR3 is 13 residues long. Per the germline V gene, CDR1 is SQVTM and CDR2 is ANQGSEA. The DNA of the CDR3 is TGCAGCGTCGGAGGGGGTACCCAAGAGACCCAGTACTTC. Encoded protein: CSVGGGTQETQYF.

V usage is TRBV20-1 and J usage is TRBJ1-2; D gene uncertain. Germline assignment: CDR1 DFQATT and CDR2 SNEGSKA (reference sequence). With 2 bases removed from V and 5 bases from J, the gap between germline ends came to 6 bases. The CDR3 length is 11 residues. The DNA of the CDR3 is TGCAGTGCTAGACCCTCGTATGGCTACACCTTC. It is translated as CSARPSYGYTF.

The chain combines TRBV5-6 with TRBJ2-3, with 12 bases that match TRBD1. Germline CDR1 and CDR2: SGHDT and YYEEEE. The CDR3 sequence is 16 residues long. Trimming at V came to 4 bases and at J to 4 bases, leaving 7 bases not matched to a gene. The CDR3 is CASSARDRGRADTQYF. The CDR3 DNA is TGTGCCAGCAGCGCCCGGGACAGGGGGCGGGCAGATACGCAGTATTTT.

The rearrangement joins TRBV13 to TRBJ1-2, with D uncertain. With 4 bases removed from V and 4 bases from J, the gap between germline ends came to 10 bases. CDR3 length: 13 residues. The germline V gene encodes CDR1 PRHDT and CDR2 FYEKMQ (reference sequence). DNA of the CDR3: TGTGCCAGCAGCTCCGGACGGATCTATGGCTACACCTTC. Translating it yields CASSSGRIYGYTF.

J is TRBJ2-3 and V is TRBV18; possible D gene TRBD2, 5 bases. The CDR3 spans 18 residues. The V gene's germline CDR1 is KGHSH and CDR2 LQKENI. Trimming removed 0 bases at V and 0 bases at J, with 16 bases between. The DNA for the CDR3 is TGTGCCAGCTCACCACCGGGAGCAGTAGCTACTAGCACAGATACGCAGTATTTT. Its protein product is CASSPPGAVATSTDTQYF.